These T cell receptor beta chains were read from a single sample in a study of blood T cells in healthy people across ages. Using its own MiXCR run on the 5' RACE reads, TCRdb lists one record per CDR3 protein. This sample has 900,000 to 950,000 distinct CDR3 sequences, with roughly 29% found just once. Separately, the same data were catalogued under a study of T cells of mothers and their children.

Source material: blood. Receptors were obtained from a woman aged 40 to 50 in good health. Both conserved end residues are part of each CDR3. The D gene is left open where the match is weak. Not all rows give a size; the values are once, few, many and, for expanded clones, a class.

V gene,clone size,J gene,D gene,CDR3 DNA,CDR3 protein
TRBV20-1,NA,TRBJ1-1,TRBD1,TGCAGTGCTAGATTTGACAGGGACACTGAAGCTTTCTTT,CSARFDRDTEAFF
TRBV20-1,few,TRBJ2-1,NA,TGCAGTGCTAGAGACCGGTCCGGGGCCTCGGGACTCACGCCACTACTATCCTACAATGAGCAGTTCTTC,CSARDRSGASGLTPLLSYNEQFF
TRBV7-3,many,TRBJ1-1,NA,TGTGCCAGCAGCTTAACGCCGCGGATCACTGAAGCTTTCTTT,CASSLTPRITEAFF
TRBV5-1,NA,TRBJ2-7,NA,TGCGCCAGCAGCATGAGGGGCCAAACCTACGAGCAGTACTTC,CASSMRGQTYEQYF
TRBV20-1,few,TRBJ1-5,NA,TGCAGTGCTAGCGAGGGAGGGAGCAATCAGCCCCAGCATTTT,CSASEGGSNQPQHF
TRBV9,many,TRBJ2-7,NA,TGTGCCAGTCCCGAGATGCGGCACCCGCTGAACGAGCAGTACTTC,CASPEMRHPLNEQYF
TRBV7-3,NA,TRBJ2-2,NA,TGTGCCAGCAGCCCAGAATACGGGGAGCTGTTTTTT,CASSPEYGELFF
TRBV4-1,NA,TRBJ1-5,NA,TGCGCCAGCAGCCCAAGGGCGGGTTTGGGAAGCAATCAGCCCCAGCATTTT,CASSPRAGLGSNQPQHF
TRBV20-1,NA,TRBJ2-2,TRBD2,TGCAGTGCTAATTATGTACTAGCGGGGAACACCGGGGAGCTGTTTTTT,CSANYVLAGNTGELFF
TRBV18,NA,TRBJ1-1,NA,TGTGCCAACTCACCACCGGGGGCCCAGGCGGGCACTGAAGCTTTCTTT,CANSPPGAQAGTEAFF
TRBV20-1,NA,TRBJ1-2,TRBD1,TGCAGTGCCGTTCCCCTTCAGGGGGATGGCTATGGCTACACCTTC,CSAVPLQGDGYGYTF
TRBV5-1,many,TRBJ2-7,TRBD1,TGCGCCAGCAGCCTCCCGGACAGGGGTGCCTACGAGCAGTACTTC,CASSLPDRGAYEQYF
TRBV30,few,TRBJ1-2,NA,TGTGCCTGGAGTCAGAGGGGCCTCATTGGTGGCTACACCTTC,CAWSQRGLIGGYTF
TRBV18,NA,TRBJ2-5,NA,TGTGCCGGCTCACCATTAGAAGAGACCCAGTACTTC,CAGSPLEETQYF
TRBV20-1,few,TRBJ2-5,NA,TGCAGTGCTAGTTGGGTCGGGGCAAAAGAGACCCAGTACTTC,CSASWVGAKETQYF
TRBV4-3,many,TRBJ2-1,NA,TGCGCCAGCAGCCAAGATAGTAGTGCCGGCAATGAGCAGTTCTTC,CASSQDSSAGNEQFF
TRBV6-5,NA,TRBJ1-2,TRBD1,TGTGCCAGCAGGAAAACACAGGGGTCGAGGGGCTACACCTTC,CASRKTQGSRGYTF
TRBV6-5,NA,TRBJ1-1,NA,TGTGCCAGCAGTCTGGCATGGGGGGCTGAAGCTTTCTTT,CASSLAWGAEAFF
TRBV9,many,TRBJ1-5,NA,TGTGCCAGCAGCGTATCGCCCGACTGGCATCAGCCCCAGCATTTT,CASSVSPDWHQPQHF
TRBV20-1,many,TRBJ2-5,TRBD2,TGCAGTGCTTCCCGGGACTATACGGAGACCCAGTACTTC,CSASRDYTETQYF
TRBV20-1,NA,TRBJ1-5,TRBD1,TGCAGTGCTAGTCTTACGTTGACAGGGGGTAACAATCAGCCCCAGCATTTT,CSASLTLTGGNNQPQHF
TRBV30,few,TRBJ2-7,TRBD2,TGTGCCTGGAGTGTAGGCGGGGGGGCTTCCTACGAGCAGTACTTC,CAWSVGGGASYEQYF
TRBV7-3,NA,TRBJ2-1,NA,TGTGCCAGCAGCCCCGGACAGGAGGGGCAACAAAGGTTCTTC,CASSPGQEGQQRFF
TRBV11-2,NA,TRBJ2-7,NA,TGTGCCAGCACCCCGACACCTACCTACGAGCAGTACTTC,CASTPTPTYEQYF
TRBV20-1,NA,TRBJ2-7,NA,TGCAGTTACGAGGACAGCTCCTACGAGCAGTACTTC,CSYEDSSYEQYF
TRBV14,NA,TRBJ2-7,NA,TGTGCCAGCAGCCCGGTCAGGGGGGGGACCGAGCAGTACTTC,CASSPVRGGTEQYF
TRBV4-3,many,TRBJ2-1,NA,TGCGCCAGCAGCCAAGCCCCGACAGGCTACAATGAGCAGTTCTTC,CASSQAPTGYNEQFF
TRBV12-3/TRBV12-4,few,TRBJ1-2,NA,TGTGCCAGCAGTTTATACCCCCTTCCCTCTAACTATGGCTACACCTTC,CASSLYPLPSNYGYTF
TRBV28,NA,TRBJ2-2,TRBD1,TGTGCCAGCAGTTTAGACAGGGGGTTCAACACCGGGGAGCTGTTTTTT,CASSLDRGFNTGELFF
TRBV11-2,few,TRBJ2-7,NA,TGTGCCAGCAGCTTGCAGTCAGGGCGATACCACGAGCAGTACTTC,CASSLQSGRYHEQYF
TRBV6-6,many,TRBJ2-5,TRBD1,TGTGCCAGCAGGAGCCGGGACAGTAAACAAGAGACCCAGTACTTC,CASRSRDSKQETQYF
TRBV7-2,many,TRBJ1-2,NA,TGTGCCAGCAGTTTGGTGGCCGACTATGGCTACACCTTC,CASSLVADYGYTF